The clone carrying this T cell receptor beta chain was observed once. The data were obtained in a study of TIL therapy for anti-PD-1-resistant metastatic lung cancer. CDR1 and CDR2 from the germline V gene are WNHNN and SYGVQD (reference sequence). Trimming took 8 bases from V and 4 from J; bases not matched to a gene: 10. This CDR3 comprises 14 residues. The immunoSEQ assay was v3. Method: immunoSEQ multiplex PCR; TCRdb's copy keeps in-frame clones and lacks some. This sample carries roughly 58,000 clones, approximately 78% of them seen once, and the ten largest clones take under 3%. Time point here: pre-treatment sample, taken before nivolumab and TIL therapy.

Sequences were derived from blood, sampled at baseline. The genes are TRBV10-1 and TRBJ2-5, with TRBD1 matching over 7 bases. This TCR derives from a person aged 25 to 85 with non-small cell lung cancer. CDR3 protein: CASSRGQRGETQYF. Written as DNA, the CDR3 is TGCGCCAGCTCAAGGGGGCAAAGGGGAGAGACCCAGTACTTC.